This T cell receptor beta chain was sequenced for a study of blood T cell repertoires in COVID-19. Study overall: COVID-19 samples from acute and convalescent phases originated in the United States, Italy and Spain. Sources were T cells, B-cell-depleted T cells, or PBMCs; the material itself was cDNA or gDNA.

Original processing notes: Researchers report that nucleated cell counts were estimated from reference gene primer amplification. Some clones are missing from TCRdb's copy, which holds only in-frame ones; the method was immunoSEQ multiplex PCR. The DNA was the basis for D and trimming; V, J and clone size are from that table. Of roughly 50,000 clones listed, 65% to 90% are singletons. Looked up from germline, CDR1 is SGDLS and CDR2 is YYNGEE. The CDR3 is 14 residues long. The V end was cut by 1 base, the J end by 2 bases, with 9 bases between. This receptor was obtained from a human donor in a cohort sampled during active COVID-19. The sample taken for sequencing was peripheral blood. This chain uses TRBV9 with TRBJ2-5; D gene ambiguous. CDR3 in amino acids: CASSVSVRQETQYF. In nucleotides, the CDR3 is TGTGCCAGCAGCGTAAGTGTCAGGCAAGAGACCCAGTACTTC.